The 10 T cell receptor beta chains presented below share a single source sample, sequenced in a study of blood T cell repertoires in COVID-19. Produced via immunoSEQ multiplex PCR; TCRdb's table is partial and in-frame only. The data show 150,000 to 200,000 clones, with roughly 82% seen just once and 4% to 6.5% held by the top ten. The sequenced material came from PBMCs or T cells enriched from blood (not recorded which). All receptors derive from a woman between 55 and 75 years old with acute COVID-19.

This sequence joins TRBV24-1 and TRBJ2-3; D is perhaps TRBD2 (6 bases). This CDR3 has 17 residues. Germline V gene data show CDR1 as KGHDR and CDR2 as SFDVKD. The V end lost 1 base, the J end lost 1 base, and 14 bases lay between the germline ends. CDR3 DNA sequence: TGTGCCACCAGTGATTTTTGGGAGGCTAAAGGCACAGATACGCAGTATTTT. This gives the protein CATSDFWEAKGTDTQYF.

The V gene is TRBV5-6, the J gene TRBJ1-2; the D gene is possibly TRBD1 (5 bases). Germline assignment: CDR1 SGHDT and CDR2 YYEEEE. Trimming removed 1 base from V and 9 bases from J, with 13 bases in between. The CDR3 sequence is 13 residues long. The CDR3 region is CASSLMTAARYTF. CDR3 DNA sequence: TGTGCCAGCAGCTTGATGACAGCCGCACGCTACACCTTC.

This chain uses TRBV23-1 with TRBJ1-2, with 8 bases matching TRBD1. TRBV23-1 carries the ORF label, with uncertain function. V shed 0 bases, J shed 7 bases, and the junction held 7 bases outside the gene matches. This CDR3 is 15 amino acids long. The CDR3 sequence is CASSQSSPGGAGYTF. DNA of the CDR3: TGCGCCAGCAGTCAATCGTCGCCAGGGGGCGCTGGCTACACCTTC.

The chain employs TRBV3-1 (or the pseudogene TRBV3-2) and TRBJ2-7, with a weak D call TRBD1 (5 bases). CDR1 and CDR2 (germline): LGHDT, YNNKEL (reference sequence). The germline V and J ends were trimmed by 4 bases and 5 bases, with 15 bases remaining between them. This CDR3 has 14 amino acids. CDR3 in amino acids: CASSRQGAYNEQYV. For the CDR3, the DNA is TGTGCCAGCAGCCGCCAAGGGGCCTACAACGAGCAGTACGTC.

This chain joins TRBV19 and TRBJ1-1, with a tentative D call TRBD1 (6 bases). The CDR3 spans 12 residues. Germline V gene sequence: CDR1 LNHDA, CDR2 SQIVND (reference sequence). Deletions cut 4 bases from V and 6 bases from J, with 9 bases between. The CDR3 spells CASSSRGPEAFF. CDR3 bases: TGTGCCAGTAGTAGCAGGGGACCTGAAGCTTTCTTT. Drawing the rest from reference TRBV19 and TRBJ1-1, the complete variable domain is DGGITQSPKYLFRKEGQNVTLSCEQNLNHDAMYWYRQDPGQGLRLIYYSQIVNDFQKGDIAEGYSVSREKKESFPLTVTSAQKNPTAFYLCASSSRGPEAFFGQGTRLTVV.

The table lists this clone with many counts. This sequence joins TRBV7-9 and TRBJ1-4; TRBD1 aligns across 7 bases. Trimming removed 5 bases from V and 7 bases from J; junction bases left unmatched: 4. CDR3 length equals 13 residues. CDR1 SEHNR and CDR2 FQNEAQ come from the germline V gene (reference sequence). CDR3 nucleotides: TGTGCCAGCAGCCGAGGACAGGCTGAAAAACTGTTTTTT. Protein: CASSRGQAEKLFF. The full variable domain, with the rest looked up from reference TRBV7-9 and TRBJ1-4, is DTGVSQNPRHKITKRGQNVTFRCDPISEHNRLYWYRQTLGQGPEFLTYFQNEAQLEKSRLLSDRFSAERPKGSFSTLEIQRTEQGDSAMYLCASSRGQAEKLFFGSGTQLSVL.

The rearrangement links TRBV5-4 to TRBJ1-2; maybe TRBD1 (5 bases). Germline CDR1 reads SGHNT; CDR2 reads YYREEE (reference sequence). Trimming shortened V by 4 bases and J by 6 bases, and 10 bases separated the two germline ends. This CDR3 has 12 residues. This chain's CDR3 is CASSASRDGYTF. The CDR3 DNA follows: TGTGCCAGCAGCGCAAGCAGGGATGGCTACACCTTC.

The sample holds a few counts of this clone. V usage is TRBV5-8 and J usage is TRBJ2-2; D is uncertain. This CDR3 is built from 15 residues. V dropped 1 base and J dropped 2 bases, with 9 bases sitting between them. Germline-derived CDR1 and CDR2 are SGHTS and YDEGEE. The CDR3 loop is CASSLPGVNTGELFF. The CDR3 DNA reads TGTGCCAGCAGCTTGCCCGGAGTAAACACCGGGGAGCTGTTTTTT.

The CDR3 loop reads CASSTYGTGRDTEAFF. CDR3 sequence (DNA): TGCGCCAGCAGCACCTACGGGACAGGGAGGGACACTGAAGCTTTCTTT. V and J are TRBV5-1 and TRBJ1-1, with 9 bases lining up with TRBD1. Germline V gene data show CDR1 as SGHRS and CDR2 as YFSETQ. The CDR3 has 16 residues. V trimming: 4 bases; J trimming: 3 bases; junction bases outside the gene matches: 10.

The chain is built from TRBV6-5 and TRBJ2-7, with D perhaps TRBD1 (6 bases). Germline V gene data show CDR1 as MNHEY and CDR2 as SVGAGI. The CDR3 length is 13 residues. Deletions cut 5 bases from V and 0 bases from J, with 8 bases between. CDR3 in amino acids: CASSRDNSYEQYF. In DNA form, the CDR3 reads TGTGCCAGCAGTCGGGACAACTCCTACGAGCAGTACTTC.